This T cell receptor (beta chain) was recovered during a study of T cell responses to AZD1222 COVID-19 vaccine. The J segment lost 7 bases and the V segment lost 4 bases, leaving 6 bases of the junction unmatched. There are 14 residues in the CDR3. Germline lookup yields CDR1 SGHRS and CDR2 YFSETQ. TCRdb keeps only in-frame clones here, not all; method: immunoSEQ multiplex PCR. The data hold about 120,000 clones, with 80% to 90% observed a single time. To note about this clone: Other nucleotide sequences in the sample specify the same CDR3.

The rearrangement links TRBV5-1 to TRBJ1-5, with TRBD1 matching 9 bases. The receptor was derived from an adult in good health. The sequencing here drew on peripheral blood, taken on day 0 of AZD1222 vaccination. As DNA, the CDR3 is TGCGCCAGCAGCACGGGACAGGGTGGACAGCCCCAGCATTTT. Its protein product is CASSTGQGGQPQHF.